The 25 T cell receptor beta chains reported below all come from one sample, sequenced in a study of CD8 T cells in ankylosing spondylitis. One entry per CDR3 protein, called by TCRdb with MiXCR from the 5' RACE reads. This sample has about 160,000 distinct CDR3 sequences, with 15% to 20% found just once. The sequencing input was blood, either unsorted or a sorted T cell fraction (not recorded which). The source of these receptors is a male donor with ankylosing spondylitis or in good health (not recorded which).

The V and J genes are TRBV20-1 and TRBJ2-3; D is unclear. Trimming removed 0 bases at V and 6 bases at J, with 10 bases between. The germline gives CDR1 DFQATT, CDR2 SNEGSKA (reference sequence). This CDR3 has 13 amino acids. The DNA of the CDR3 is TGCAGTGCTAGAGATGGACCTTCGGATACGCAGTATTTT. Protein: CSARDGPSDTQYF.

This clonotype has at least ten counts. The V call is TRBV5-1, the J call TRBJ2-3, with a possible D match to TRBD1 (5 bases). The CDR3 covers 14 residues. V was cut by 4 bases and J by 0 bases, with 9 bases left in between. CDR1 SGHRS and CDR2 YFSETQ come from the germline V gene. CDR3 DNA sequence: TGCGCCAGCAGCCAGGGATCTAGCACAGATACGCAGTATTTT. Amino acid sequence: CASSQGSSTDTQYF.

This rearrangement joins TRBV12-3 or TRBV12-4 to TRBJ1-5; no clear D gene. CDR3 size: 14 residues. The V and J ends lost 9 bases and 0 bases respectively, with 12 bases between them. As DNA, the CDR3 is TGTGCCAGTGCGGGCACCCATAGCAATCAGCCCCAGCATTTT. It codes for CASAGTHSNQPQHF.

This clonotype has a count of ten or more. This sequence joins TRBV10-3 and TRBJ1-2; no clear D. The V end was cut by 0 bases, the J end by 12 bases, with 11 bases between. The CDR3 totals 12 residues. Germline V gene sequence: CDR1 ENHRY, CDR2 SYGVKD. The CDR3 DNA reads TGTGCCATCAGTGAGTCGGCGGCGGTGGACACCTTC. Amino acid sequence: CAISESAAVDTF.

This clonotype was observed many times. The V and J genes are TRBV10-2 and TRBJ2-7; perhaps D is TRBD1 or TRBD2 (5 bases each). V gave up 4 bases and J gave up 6 bases, with 7 bases separating them. The CDR3 spans 11 residues. Per germline, CDR1 WSHSY and CDR2 SAAADI. The CDR3 nucleotides read TGCGCCAGCAGTGCAGGGACCGAGCAGTACTTC. Its translation is CASSAGTEQYF.

This clonotype was detected ten times or more. J is TRBJ2-7 and V is TRBV10-3; D unresolved. Trimming cost V 2 bases and J 2 bases, with 10 bases left between them. The V gene's germline CDR1 is ENHRY and CDR2 SYGVKD. The CDR3 runs to 14 residues. The CDR3 protein is CAISETRKTYEQYF. The CDR3, as DNA: TGTGCCATCAGTGAGACCAGGAAGACCTACGAGCAGTACTTC.

To note about this clonotype: One junction end does not reproduce the germline sequence, and a read error may be involved. The rearrangement uses TRBV6-5 and TRBJ2-3; 12 bases are a match to TRBD2. Germline lookup yields CDR1 MNHEY and CDR2 SVGAGI. The CDR3 is made up of 16 amino acids. The CDR3 sequence: CVSTSRLAGDRDTQYF. The CDR3 bases are TGTGTCAGCACCTCTCGACTAGCGGGAGATCGAGATACGCAGTATTTT.

This clonotype was counted only a few times. J is TRBJ2-1 and V is TRBV5-5; D assignment may be TRBD1 or TRBD2 (6 bases each). This CDR3 is 14 amino acids long. Germline V CDR1 and CDR2: SGHKS, YYEKEE (reference sequence). Trimming removed 3 bases at V and 5 bases at J, with 12 bases between. CDR3 DNA: TGTGCCAGCAGCTGGGGGGACACCCACAATGAGCAGTTCTTC. Translating it yields CASSWGDTHNEQFF.

The rearrangement joins TRBV28 to TRBJ1-5; D gene uncertain. V lost 4 bases and J lost 0, with 13 bases in between. CDR3 length: 16 residues. Germline V lookup: CDR1 MDHEN, CDR2 SYDVKM. The CDR3 loop is CASSSLHGSSNQPQHF. Written as DNA, the CDR3 is TGTGCCAGCAGTTCACTCCACGGGAGTAGCAATCAGCCCCAGCATTTT.

V is TRBV27 and J is TRBJ2-7; D may be TRBD1 (5 bases). Per the germline V gene, CDR1 is MNHEY and CDR2 is SMNVEV (reference sequence). V was shortened by 6 bases and J by 3 bases, with 15 bases between the two germline ends. This CDR3 region has 14 residues. The CDR3 protein is CASSSRQSIYEQYF. The CDR3 DNA is TGTGCCAGCAGCTCAAGACAGTCTATCTACGAGCAGTACTTC.

This clonotype was detected only a few times. CDR3 residues: CASSRGTSATVSYEQYF. CDR3 nucleotides: TGTGCCAGCAGTCGCGGGACTAGCGCTACCGTCTCCTACGAGCAGTACTTC. This chain links TRBV27 with TRBJ2-7; 10 nucleotides agree with TRBD2. Trimming removed 5 bases from V and 0 bases from J; junction bases left unmatched: 10. The germline V gene encodes CDR1 MNHEY and CDR2 SMNVEV (reference sequence). The CDR3 is 17 amino acids.

This clonotype was detected a few times. The gene calls are TRBV6-5 and TRBJ1-2; no clear D. Germline values: CDR1 MNHEY, CDR2 SVGAGI. This CDR3 has 14 amino acids. V gave up 2 bases and J gave up 4 bases, with 11 bases separating them. CDR3 DNA: TGTGCCAGCAGTTACACCGGTGGGAGCTATGGCTACACCTTC. This gives the protein CASSYTGGSYGYTF.

The chain employs TRBV29-1 and TRBJ2-1; 7 bases match TRBD2. Germline V gene lookup returns CDR1 SQVTM and CDR2 ANQGSEA. The V segment lost 4 bases and the J segment 3 bases; nucleotides outside the gene matches: 3. The CDR3 sequence is 13 residues long. The chain's CDR3 is CSVGSSGYNEQFF. The CDR3 DNA is TGCAGCGTTGGATCTAGCGGCTACAATGAGCAGTTCTTC.

This chain uses TRBV15 with TRBJ2-2; TRBD2 agrees at 12 bases. Germline-derived CDR1 and CDR2 are LNHNV and YYDKDF (reference sequence). The CDR3 totals 17 residues. The J segment lost 5 bases and the V segment lost 6 bases, leaving 10 bases of the junction unmatched. CDR3 DNA: TGTGCCACCAGGCTCGGACTAGCGGGATTGAGAACCGGGGAGCTGTTTTTT. Translating gives CATRLGLAGLRTGELFF.

This clonotype was detected ten times or more. The chain links TRBV7-3 to TRBJ2-1; 8 nucleotides line up with TRBD2. J was trimmed by 6 bases and V by 3 bases; bases with no gene match: 7. The CDR3 length is 15 residues. Germline assignment: CDR1 SGHTA and CDR2 FQGTGA. The DNA for the CDR3 is TGTGCCAGCAGCTTTAGCGCGGGAGGTACCAATGAGCAGTTCTTC. This encodes CASSFSAGGTNEQFF.

This clonotype came up many times. The chain is built from TRBV20-1 and TRBJ2-2, with D hard to call. V lost 3 bases and J 3 bases, leaving 17 bases between the germline ends. CDR1 is DFQATT, CDR2 SNEGSKA, per germline (reference sequence). This CDR3 region has 16 residues. Here the CDR3 reads CSASTVLSGYTGELFF. CDR3 sequence (DNA): TGCAGTGCTAGTACAGTACTCTCCGGATACACCGGGGAGCTGTTTTTT.

This clonotype was observed many times. The chain links TRBV12-3 or TRBV12-4 to TRBJ1-1; TRBD1 agrees at 7 bases. The CDR3 sequence is 14 residues long. V shed 6 bases and J 6 bases; nucleotides not matched to a gene: 10. The CDR3 reads CASSPTGKFAEAFF. The CDR3 DNA sequence: TGTGCCAGCAGCCCGACAGGGAAGTTCGCTGAAGCTTTCTTT.

This clonotype was seen ten or more times. The rearrangement links TRBV20-1 to TRBJ2-3; D gene uncertain. Trimming pared 1 base from V and 7 bases from J, leaving 18 bases between. Germline CDR1 and CDR2: DFQATT and SNEGSKA (reference sequence). CDR3 size: 15 residues. The CDR3 spells CSARVDVARVNTQYF. In DNA, the CDR3 is TGCAGTGCTAGAGTTGACGTGGCCCGGGTCAATACGCAGTATTTT.

This clonotype appeared a few times. The CDR3 sequence: CATSDRDRGYEQYF. For the CDR3, the DNA is TGTGCCACCAGTGACCGGGACAGGGGCTACGAGCAGTACTTC. V usage is TRBV24-1 and J usage is TRBJ2-7; 10 nucleotides match TRBD1. Trimming took 4 bases from V and 3 from J; bases not matched to a gene: 2. This CDR3 is 14 amino acids long. Per germline, CDR1 KGHDR and CDR2 SFDVKD.

The genes are TRBV20-1 and TRBJ2-3; possible D gene TRBD1, 6 bases. Germline V CDR1 and CDR2: DFQATT, SNEGSKA (reference sequence). The CDR3 extends over 13 amino acids. As DNA, the CDR3 is TGCAGCGCCCCGGGACAAAGCACAGATACGCAGTATTTT. Its protein is CSAPGQSTDTQYF.

This chain joins TRBV6-2 or TRBV6-3 and TRBJ1-2, with a weak D call TRBD1 (6 bases). This CDR3 contains 15 residues. Looked up from germline, CDR1 is MNHEY and CDR2 is SVGEGT. The ends were cut back, 0 bases at V and 2 bases at J, with 10 bases in the middle. The DNA for the CDR3 is TGTGCCAGCAGTTACTCCAGAACAGGGAACTATGGCTACACCTTC. Translated, it gives CASSYSRTGNYGYTF.

The rearrangement joins TRBV18 to TRBJ2-5, with 7 positions matching TRBD2. Trimming took 0 bases from V and 5 from J; bases not matched to a gene: 6. This CDR3 region has 15 residues. Germline loops: CDR1 KGHSH, CDR2 LQKENI. The CDR3 protein is CASSPPRELRETQYF. DNA of the CDR3: TGTGCCAGCTCACCACCGCGGGAGCTGAGGGAGACCCAGTACTTC. The full variable domain, rest sourced from reference TRBV18 and TRBJ2-5, is NAGVMQNPRHLVRRRGQEARLRCSPMKGHSHVYWYRQLPEEGLKFMVYLQKENIIDESGMPKERFSAEFPKEGPSILRIQQVVRGDSAAYFCASSPPRELRETQYFGPGTRLLVL.

The rearrangement links TRBV28 to TRBJ1-3, with unresolved D. The germline CDR1 and CDR2 sequences are MDHEN and SYDVKM. The CDR3 spans 14 residues. V dropped 3 bases and J dropped 0 bases, with 6 bases sitting between them. As DNA, the CDR3 is TGTGCCAGCAGTTTCCGGCACTCTGGAAACACCATATATTTT. Its protein is CASSFRHSGNTIYF.

This clonotype was seen at least ten times. The chain links TRBV20-1 to TRBJ1-6; TRBD1 might be the D (5 bases). Trimming stripped 5 bases from V and 7 bases from J, with 15 bases between. The CDR3 covers 14 residues. Germline lookup yields CDR1 DFQATT and CDR2 SNEGSKA (reference sequence). The CDR3 is CSAPTGLFNSPLHF. DNA of the CDR3: TGCAGTGCTCCCACAGGCCTCTTCAATTCACCCCTCCACTTT.

This clonotype was seen repeatedly, ten times or more. The V call is TRBV5-1, the J call TRBJ2-2; D not resolved. V was trimmed by 4 bases and J by 5 bases, leaving 12 bases between them. Germline assignment: CDR1 SGHRS and CDR2 YFSETQ. The CDR3 is 14 residues long. The CDR3 DNA reads as TGCGCCAGCAGCGCCGGCCTGTGGACCGGGGAGCTGTTTTTT. Translated: CASSAGLWTGELFF.